This T cell receptor beta chain was captured in a study of blood T cell repertoires in COVID-19. Study background: The study drew acute and convalescent COVID-19 samples from the United States, Italy and Spain. From T cells, B-cell-depleted T cells, or PBMCs came the material, which was cDNA or gDNA.

Under the authors' procedure: For nucleated cells, counts were estimated from reference gene primer amplification. Only in-frame clones appear in the TCRdb table, and some are missing; sequencing was by immunoSEQ multiplex PCR. V and J calls and clone size are given by that table; D and trimming were obtained from the DNA. The sample consists of 91,000 or so clones, about four fifths of them appearing once. This CDR3 is 12 amino acids long. V gave up 6 bases and J gave up 0 bases, with 4 bases separating them. CDR1 is MDHEN, CDR2 SYDVKM, per germline. The chain recombines TRBV28 with TRBJ2-3; no definite D call. The sample comprised peripheral blood. This TCR derives from a man aged 45 to 65 with active or convalescent COVID-19. The CDR3 nucleotides are TGTGCCAGCAGCTTCAGCACAGATACGCAGTATTTT. Translation: CASSFSTDTQYF.